The 24 T cell receptor beta chains in this list originate from one sample, sequenced in a study of blood T cell repertoires in COVID-19. Sequenced by immunoSEQ multiplex PCR; TCRdb stores in-frame clones only, minus some. This sample yields around 150,000 clones, of which about 90% are seen a single time; about 4.6% belongs to the top ten. The sequenced material came from peripheral blood. These receptors were taken from a man aged 30 to 45 with COVID-19, enrolled during active disease.

The chain has TRBV20-1 and TRBJ2-1; 9 bases are a match to TRBD2. This CDR3 contains 16 residues. The germline CDR1 and CDR2 sequences are DFQATT and SNEGSKA (reference sequence). V shed 3 bases, J shed 9 bases, and the junction held 15 bases outside the gene matches. This CDR3 is CSASLGFGLAGTEQFF. In DNA, the CDR3 is TGCAGTGCTAGTCTCGGTTTCGGGCTAGCGGGAACTGAGCAGTTCTTC.

The chain links TRBV6-5 to TRBJ2-5, with D perhaps TRBD2 (5 bases). V lost 7 bases to trimming and J lost 1 base, with 16 bases between them. The CDR3 sequence is 15 residues long. The germline V gene encodes CDR1 MNHEY and CDR2 SVGAGI. The CDR3 spells CASTSRRGSQETQYF. DNA of the CDR3: TGTGCCAGCACTTCCCGTCGGGGTTCCCAAGAGACCCAGTACTTC.

The gene calls are TRBV7-9 and TRBJ2-5, with TRBD2 identical over 15 bases. The V gene's germline CDR1 is SEHNR and CDR2 FQNEAQ (reference sequence). This CDR3 region has 17 residues. Losses at the gene ends were 5 bases for V and 0 bases for J; bases not matched to a gene: 4. Written as DNA, the CDR3 is TGTGCCAGCAGCCGCGGGACTAGCGGGGGGTACCAAGAGACCCAGTACTTC. Its translation is CASSRGTSGGYQETQYF.

CDR3 amino acids: CAWSDPDRGQNTEAFF. The DNA for the CDR3 is TGTGCCTGGAGTGATCCGGACAGGGGACAGAACACTGAAGCTTTCTTT. The V and J genes are TRBV30 and TRBJ1-1, with 9 bases that match TRBD1. The CDR3 contains 16 residues. V lost 1 base, J lost 1 base, and 7 bases stayed unmatched. Germline loops: CDR1 GTSNPN, CDR2 SVGIG (reference sequence).

This sequence joins TRBV19 and TRBJ2-1; 10 bases match TRBD2. After removal of 7 bases from V and 4 bases from J, the junction contained 7 bases not matched to a gene. The CDR3 extends over 15 amino acids. Germline CDR1 and CDR2: LNHDA and SQIVND (reference sequence). The CDR3 nucleotides are TGTGCCAGTACCATACTAGCGGGAAGGTACAATGAGCAGTTCTTC. This gives the protein CASTILAGRYNEQFF.

The V call is TRBV28, the J call TRBJ1-3; 7 bases line up with TRBD1. Trimming at V came to 5 bases and at J to 4 bases, leaving 14 bases not matched to a gene. The CDR3 covers 17 residues. The germline V gene has CDR1 MDHEN and CDR2 SYDVKM. Here the CDR3 reads CASSASGRQGSGNTIYF. In DNA, the CDR3 is TGTGCCAGCAGTGCCTCCGGTAGACAGGGATCAGGAAACACCATATATTTT. Filled out from reference TRBV28 and TRBJ1-3, the complete variable domain reads DVKVTQSSRYLVKRTGEKVFLECVQDMDHENMFWYRQDPGLGLRLIYFSYDVKMKEKGDIPEGYSVSREKKERFSLILESASTNQTSMYLCASSASGRQGSGNTIYFGEGSWLTVV.

This clone was counted once. This chain connects TRBV5-6 to TRBJ2-7, with a tentative D call TRBD1 (6 bases). CDR1 and CDR2 (germline): SGHDT, YYEEEE. This CDR3 has 16 amino acids. V was pared by 0 bases and J by 8 bases, with 21 bases between. For the CDR3, the DNA is TGTGCCAGCAGCTTGGGTTCCGGGACACCATTTACGAAGCAGTACTTC. Translated: CASSLGSGTPFTKQYF.

The chain carries TRBV3-1 (or the pseudogene TRBV3-2) and TRBJ2-1; 8 bases map to TRBD2. The CDR3 length is 19 residues. CDR1 is LGHDT and CDR2 is YNNKEL in the germline V gene (reference sequence). Trimming took 4 bases from V and 3 from J; bases not matched to a gene: 17. For the CDR3, the DNA is TGTGCCAGCAGCCCCCCTGGGGTAGCGGGGACGAAACGCTACAATGAGCAGTTCTTC. This sequence encodes CASSPPGVAGTKRYNEQFF.

The chain uses TRBV4-1 and TRBJ2-1; 12 bases are a match to TRBD2. This CDR3 has 16 amino acids. Germline loops: CDR1 MGHRA, CDR2 YSYEKL. With V trimmed by 4 bases and J by 8 bases, 9 bases remained unmatched. The CDR3 region has the DNA TGCGCCAGCAGCCTCCCTAGCGGGGGGGCCGATCATGAGCAGTTCTTC. Its protein is CASSLPSGGADHEQFF.

The CDR3 DNA reads TGTGCCAGCAGCTTATCACCGGGACAGGGTTCGAACACCATATATTTT. Amino acids: CASSLSPGQGSNTIYF. The chain has TRBV7-9 and TRBJ1-3; 9 bases match TRBD1. The CDR3 consists of 16 residues. Germline V gene lookup returns CDR1 SEHNR and CDR2 FQNEAQ (reference sequence). V shed 2 bases, J shed 7 bases, and the junction held 9 bases outside the gene matches. Based on the CDR3 plus reference TRBV7-9 and TRBJ1-3, the full variable domain is DTGVSQNPRHKITKRGQNVTFRCDPISEHNRLYWYRQTLGQGPEFLTYFQNEAQLEKSRLLSDRFSAERPKGSFSTLEIQRTEQGDSAMYLCASSLSPGQGSNTIYFGEGSWLTVV.

J is TRBJ2-7 and V is TRBV6-6; D uncertain. The CDR3 totals 18 residues. CDR1 is MNHNY, CDR2 SVGAGI, per germline (reference sequence). Trimming left V 5 bases short and J 4 bases short, with 27 bases between. The CDR3 protein is CASSLMTGEFTPFYEQYF. For the CDR3, the DNA is TGTGCCAGCAGTCTGATGACTGGTGAATTTACCCCATTTTACGAGCAGTACTTC.

The chain carries TRBV29-1 and TRBJ1-1, with 8 bases matching TRBD1. The CDR3 totals 13 residues. The V gene end was trimmed by 5 bases and the J gene end by 3 bases; junction bases not matched to a gene: 5. CDR1 is SQVTM, CDR2 ANQGSEA, per germline. CDR3 residues: CSVTDRAYTEAFF. CDR3 sequence (DNA): TGCAGCGTTACGGACAGGGCCTACACTGAAGCTTTCTTT. The full variable domain, its missing parts supplied by reference TRBV29-1 and TRBJ1-1, is SAVISQKPSRDICQRGTSLTIQCQVDSQVTMMFWYRQQPGQSLTLIATANQGSEATYESGFVIDKFPISRPNLTFSTLTVSNMSPEDSSIYLCSVTDRAYTEAFFGQGTRLTVV.

This chain connects TRBV6-5 to TRBJ2-7, with 7 bases that match TRBD1. Germline trimming cut 7 bases from V and 2 bases from J; bases unmatched to any gene: 8. CDR1 is MNHEY and CDR2 is SVGAGI in the germline V gene. CDR3 length: 14 residues. The CDR3 coding sequence is TGTGCCAGCACGAAGTTGGGACAGCCCTACGAGCAGTACTTC. It yields the protein CASTKLGQPYEQYF.

The chain uses TRBV9 and TRBJ2-2; TRBD1 matches 10 bases. There are 15 residues in the CDR3. The trim removed 3 bases at V and 6 bases at J, leaving 5 bases unmatched. Per the germline V gene, CDR1 is SGDLS and CDR2 is YYNGEE. The CDR3 DNA sequence: TGTGCCAGCAGCGGACAGGGGGCCGGGGCCGGGGAGCTGTTTTTT. It specifies CASSGQGAGAGELFF.

This rearrangement joins TRBV29-1 to TRBJ2-3; 8 nucleotides line up with TRBD1. Germline CDR1 reads SQVTM; CDR2 reads ANQGSEA. The CDR3 is 14 residues long. After removal of 2 bases from V and 5 bases from J, the junction contained 6 bases not matched to a gene. CDR3 nucleotides: TGCAGCGTTGAAACAGGGGGAGTTGGAGATACGCAGTATTTT. This sequence encodes CSVETGGVGDTQYF.

V gene TRBV4-2 combines with J gene TRBJ1-1; D uncertain. The CDR3 spans 14 residues. V was cut by 6 bases and J by 1 base, with 12 bases left in between. Germline assignment: CDR1 LGHNA and CDR2 YNFKEQ. This CDR3 reads CASRPQYRNTEAFF. The CDR3 bases are TGTGCCAGCAGACCACAATACAGGAACACTGAAGCTTTCTTT.

The chain links TRBV5-1 to TRBJ2-3, with 13 bases fitting TRBD2. Germline V gene data show CDR1 as SGHRS and CDR2 as YFSETQ. The junction had 2 bases not matched to a gene; V was cut back by 3 bases and J by 1 base. The CDR3 loop spans 16 amino acids. In DNA form, the CDR3 reads TGCGCCAGCAGCTCTGGGACTAGCGGGGGCACAGATACGCAGTATTTT. This sequence encodes CASSSGTSGGTDTQYF.

This chain links TRBV19 with TRBJ1-6; D is uncertain. V lost 6 bases to trimming and J lost 6 bases, with 9 bases between them. This CDR3 comprises 13 residues. Germline V gene sequence: CDR1 LNHDA, CDR2 SQIVND (reference sequence). CDR3: CASSTESNSPLHF. In DNA form, the CDR3 reads TGTGCCAGTAGCACAGAAAGTAATTCACCCCTCCACTTT.

The CDR3 DNA sequence: TGTGCCAGTAACCCTAGCGGGGATACCTACGAGCAGTACTTC. Protein product: CASNPSGDTYEQYF. The chain carries TRBV19 and TRBJ2-7, with TRBD2 matching over 9 bases. V lost 7 bases and J lost 2; bases outside the gene matches: 6. The CDR3 consists of 14 residues. Germline CDR1 is LNHDA and CDR2 is SQIVND (reference sequence).

Remarks on this clone: The same CDR3 can be traced to other DNA sequences in this sample. The chain combines TRBV7-2 with TRBJ2-5; D ambiguous. The length of the CDR3 is 12 residues. Trimming cost V 6 bases and J 5 bases, with 10 bases left between them. Germline V gene data show CDR1 as SGHTA and CDR2 as FQGNSA. CDR3 sequence (DNA): TGTGCCAGCAGTTCAACGCGGGAGACCCAGTACTTC. It is translated as CASSSTRETQYF.

J is TRBJ2-5 and V is TRBV29-1; TRBD2 is a possible D gene (7 bases). The CDR3 extends over 14 amino acids. CDR1 is SQVTM, CDR2 ANQGSEA, per germline. V lost 7 bases and J lost 5, with 20 bases in between. The CDR3 DNA is TGCAGCGCCGGGAGGATGGGGGGCGTTGAGACCCAGTACTTC. Protein sequence: CSAGRMGGVETQYF. Full variable domain (remainder filled in from reference TRBV29-1 and TRBJ2-5): SAVISQKPSRDICQRGTSLTIQCQVDSQVTMMFWYRQQPGQSLTLIATANQGSEATYESGFVIDKFPISRPNLTFSTLTVSNMSPEDSSIYLCSAGRMGGVETQYFGPGTRLLVL.

The rearrangement joins TRBV19 to TRBJ2-7; no firm D call. There are 13 residues in the CDR3. Germline V gives CDR1 LNHDA, CDR2 SQIVND (reference sequence). V lost 3 bases, J lost 0 bases, and 6 bases lay in between. The CDR3 protein is CASSIGSSYEQYF. CDR3 in DNA: TGTGCCAGTAGTATTGGCAGCTCCTACGAGCAGTACTTC.

This rearrangement joins TRBV27 to TRBJ2-7, with D possibly matching TRBD1 (5 bases). Trimming took 3 bases from V and 3 from J, leaving 6 bases between them. Germline assignment: CDR1 MNHEY and CDR2 SMNVEV (reference sequence). This CDR3 has 12 residues. The CDR3 reads CASSFDSYEQYF. CDR3 sequence (DNA): TGTGCCAGCAGTTTCGACAGCTACGAGCAGTACTTC.

V gene TRBV21-1 combines with J gene TRBJ2-1; TRBD2 was called by the table and not checked on the DNA. TRBV21-1 is termed a pseudogene. CDR3 length equals 15 residues. The CDR3 here is CASSKGGSSYNEQFF. The DNA for the CDR3 is TGTGCCAGCAGCAAGGGCGGGAGCTCCTACAATGAGCAGTTCTTC.